Sequencing of this TCR beta chain was carried out in a study of CD8 T cells in Susac syndrome. Germline values: CDR1 SGHRS, CDR2 YFSETQ. V was pared by 4 bases and J by 4 bases, with 14 bases between. The CDR3 contains 15 residues. The T cells that were sequenced for TCR beta were CD8+ and CD4+ cells from blood. Those who served as multiple sclerosis controls were treatment-naive patients with stable or active relapsing-remitting disease. Reverse transcription used about 0.45 to 1 ug RNA and random hexamers. An immunoSEQ multiplex PCR amplified TCR beta CDR3 over 54 Vbeta and 13 Jbeta. One entry per CDR3 protein results from TCRdb running MiXCR on the immunoSEQ multiplex PCR reads. Counted here are about 300,000 distinct CDR3 sequences, approximately 90% occurring once; the ten biggest clones make up 0.18%.

The chain recombines TRBV5-1 with TRBJ2-2, with D unresolved. This TCR derives from a human donor with multiple sclerosis. The sequenced material came from CD8+ T cells from PBMCs. As DNA, the CDR3 is TGCGCCAGCAGCACTGGGGATTCTGGCACCGGGGAGCTGTTTTTT. This translates into CASSTGDSGTGELFF.